This TCR beta chain was observed in a study of shared clonotypes between healthy human individuals. General study results and limits: All-four-donor shared clonotypes had higher generation probabilities than non-shared clonotypes did. Sequencing depth was predicted to influence how clonotypes are shared among donors.

The length of the CDR3 is 16 residues. Germline V gene sequence: CDR1 SEHNR, CDR2 FQNEAQ (reference sequence). V lost 2 bases and J lost 4, with 12 bases in between. Notes on this clone: Its specificity is unknown.

TCRdb's copy holds only in-frame clones and misses some; the assay was immunoSEQ multiplex PCR. The sample includes 2 million or so clones, approximately 95% of them seen just once. The V gene is TRBV7-9, the J gene TRBJ1-6; D call uncertain. Sequences were obtained from naive CD4+ T cells sorted from blood. Subset defined: CD45RA+ positively selected. The receptor was isolated from a man aged 18 to 30 in good health. The CDR3 reads CASSLLVQPYNSPLHF. The CDR3 bases are TGTGCCAGCAGCTTATTGGTGCAGCCATATAATTCACCCCTCCACTTT.